The 6 T cell receptor beta chains below were found in one sample sequenced in a study of beta chain features in type 1 diabetes. Whole-study results and caveats: Shorter TCRB CDR3s, moderately but significantly so, were found in Type 1 diabetes patients in all four CD4+ subsets.

TCRB transcripts that were expressed got sequenced, as all of the isolated RNA had been reverse transcribed. Repertoires were generated with immunoSEQ multiplex PCR, while TCRdb's copy carries only in-frame clones and drops some. The sample shows approximately 170,000 clones, roughly 8% of them seen only once. For these receptors, no antigen is known. Sequencing was performed on central memory CD4+ T cells from blood. The receptors were sampled from a man in his late teens or twenties with type 1 diabetes.

This clone was counted a few times. The V and J genes are TRBV5-6 and TRBJ1-2; D perhaps matches TRBD1 (5 bases). Trimming stripped 4 bases from V and 2 bases from J, with 15 bases between. The V gene's germline CDR1 is SGHDT and CDR2 YYEEEE. This CDR3 region has 15 residues. CDR3 nucleotide sequence: TGTGCCAGCAGCGAGAGACAGACCCAAAACTATGGCTACACCTTC. This codes for CASSERQTQNYGYTF.

This clone was observed a few times. The chain employs TRBV30 and TRBJ2-7; TRBD1 matches 8 bases. The CDR3 runs 14 residues. CDR1 and CDR2 (germline): GTSNPN, SVGIG (reference sequence). V trimming: 0 bases; J trimming: 0 bases; junction bases outside the gene matches: 1. This CDR3 is CAWSVDRGSYEQYF. The CDR3 region has the DNA TGTGCCTGGAGTGTAGACAGGGGCTCCTACGAGCAGTACTTC.

This clone has a handful of counts. The chain carries TRBV29-1 and TRBJ2-2; 7 nucleotides line up with TRBD1. Trimming took 4 bases from V and 1 from J; bases not matched to a gene: 9. CDR3 length equals 16 residues. CDR1 SQVTM and CDR2 ANQGSEA come from the germline V gene. The CDR3 reads CSVGKGTDMNTGELFF. CDR3 sequence (DNA): TGCAGCGTTGGAAAAGGGACAGATATGAACACCGGGGAGCTGTTTTTT.

This rearrangement joins TRBV5-1 to TRBJ2-1; 14 bases match TRBD2. Germline V gene lookup returns CDR1 SGHRS and CDR2 YFSETQ. Trimming removed 4 bases from V and 9 bases from J; junction bases left unmatched: 6. The CDR3 runs to 15 residues. As DNA, the CDR3 is TGCGCCAGCAGCACCGGACTAGCGGGAGGTACTGAGCAGTTCTTC. It specifies CASSTGLAGGTEQFF.

This clone was recorded at least ten times. The rearrangement uses TRBV5-4 and TRBJ2-5; TRBD2 aligns across 15 bases. CDR3 length: 16 amino acids. Per the germline V gene, CDR1 is SGHNT and CDR2 is YYREEE (reference sequence). J was trimmed by 5 bases and V by 3 bases; bases with no gene match: 5. CDR3 residues: CASSSGGTSGRETQYF. The CDR3 DNA reads TGTGCCAGCAGCTCGGGCGGGACTAGCGGGAGGGAGACCCAGTACTTC.

V gene TRBV11-2 combines with J gene TRBJ2-2; no clear D. Germline assignment: CDR1 SGHAT and CDR2 FQNNGV. V lost 6 bases and J 0 bases, leaving 5 bases between the germline ends. The CDR3 has 13 residues. Written as DNA, the CDR3 is TGTGCCAGCAGGACACCGAACACCGGGGAGCTGTTTTTT. Protein sequence: CASRTPNTGELFF. The full variable domain, its missing parts supplied by reference TRBV11-2 and TRBJ2-2, is EAGVAQSPRYKIIEKRQSVAFWCNPISGHATLYWYQQILGQGPKLLIQFQNNGVVDDSQLPKDRFSAERLKGVDSTLKIQPAKLEDSAVYLCASRTPNTGELFFGEGSRLTVL.